This TCR beta chain emerged from a study of shared clonotypes between healthy human individuals. Study in general: Each donor's CD4 naive and CD4 memory cells filled three plates apiece, CD8 naive two, and CD8 memory one. Study-level results: Non-shared clonotypes had lower generation probabilities than those shared by all four donors. As a rule, naive subsets had a larger estimated richness than memory subsets.

Naive CD8 cells comprised CD45RO-negative, CCR7-positively selected cells, excluding terminally differentiated effector memory CD45RA+ cells. In the case of this clone: What it binds is not known.

Some clones are missing from TCRdb's copy, which holds only in-frame ones; the method was immunoSEQ multiplex PCR. The data show about 1,800,000 clones, with just under 95% seen just once and less than 1.5% held by the top ten. The receptor was isolated from a man younger than 35 in good health. Material: naive CD8+ T cells sorted from blood.

The CDR3: CASTLDGNLYGYTF. In DNA, the CDR3 is TGTGCCAGTACCCTGGACGGGAACCTCTATGGCTACACCTTC. The chain couples TRBV19 to TRBJ1-2; D unclear. Trimming shortened V by 7 bases and J by 4 bases, and 16 bases separated the two germline ends. Germline loops: CDR1 LNHDA, CDR2 SQIVND (reference sequence). CDR3 length equals 14 residues.